Given below is one T cell receptor beta chain in context. Its antigen remains unknown. V was cut by 0 bases and J by 5 bases, with 15 bases left in between. The CDR3 covers 15 residues. Germline-derived CDR1 and CDR2 are SGHNT and YYREEE (reference sequence). Some clones are missing from TCRdb's copy, which holds only in-frame ones; the method was immunoSEQ multiplex PCR. The data show 100,000 to 150,000 clones, with around 83% seen just once and about 2.9% held by the top ten. Regarding time point: baseline pretreatment blood. Specified treatment: 15 Gy SBRT to primary tumor, nephrectomy 4 weeks later. After SBRT, blood was collected at 2 and 4 weeks, plus baseline. The tumor was a clear cell renal cell carcinoma. This record belongs to a study of radiation and T cells in renal cell carcinoma. Study overall: Nephrectomy followed 15 Gy stereotactic body radiation by 4 weeks. General study findings and limits: From baseline, blood top tumor clonotypes peaked at 2 weeks post-radiation.

This sample comprised blood, obtained from a patient whose treatment included radiotherapy and nephrectomy. The sequence was collected from a woman aged 55-75 years with renal cell carcinoma. J is TRBJ2-7 and V is TRBV5-4, with TRBD2 as a possible D gene (5 bases). The CDR3 loop reads CASSLVDPGWNEQYF. The CDR3 DNA reads TGTGCCAGCAGCTTGGTTGACCCGGGGTGGAACGAGCAGTACTTC.